The present T cell receptor beta chain was sequenced within a study of T-cell memory formation after mild COVID-19. Study outcomes and limitations: Clones that contracted from day 15 to 85 had balanced CD4/CD8; later expanders were CD4+ biased. CD4+ clones that contracted lay mainly in CM and EM; CD8+ ones lay in EMRA.

Each CDR3 protein gets one entry after TCRdb re-called the 5' RACE reads with MiXCR. The sample carries about 120,000 distinct CDR3 sequences, around a sixth recorded once. This clonotype showed up just a few times. Its antigen is currently unknown. V shed 1 base and J shed 5 bases, with 2 bases lying between them. This CDR3 spans 12 amino acids. Germline V CDR1 and CDR2: KGHDR, SFDVKD. The sample comprised PBMCs or a T cell subset sorted from them (not recorded which). The origin of this receptor is an adult woman who had mild COVID-19 (a few samples of this study predate the infection). Cell type and time point are not known. The rearrangement joins TRBV24-1 to TRBJ1-5; D remains unclear. The CDR3 loop reads CATSDFDQPQHF. CDR3 bases: TGTGCCACCAGTGATTTCGATCAGCCCCAGCATTTT.